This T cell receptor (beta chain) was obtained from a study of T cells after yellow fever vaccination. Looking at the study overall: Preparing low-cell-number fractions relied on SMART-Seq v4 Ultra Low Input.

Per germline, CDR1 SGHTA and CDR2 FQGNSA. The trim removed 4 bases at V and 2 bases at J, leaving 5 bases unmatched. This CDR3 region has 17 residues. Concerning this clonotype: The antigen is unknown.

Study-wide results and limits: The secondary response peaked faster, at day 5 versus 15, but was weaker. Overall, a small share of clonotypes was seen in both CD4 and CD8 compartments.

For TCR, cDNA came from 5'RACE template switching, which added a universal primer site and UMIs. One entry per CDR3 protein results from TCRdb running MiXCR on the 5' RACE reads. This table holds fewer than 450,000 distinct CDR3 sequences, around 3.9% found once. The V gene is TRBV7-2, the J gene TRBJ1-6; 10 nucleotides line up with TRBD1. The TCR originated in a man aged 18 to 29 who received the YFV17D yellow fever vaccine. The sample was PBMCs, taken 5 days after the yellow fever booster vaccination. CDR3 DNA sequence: TGTGCCAGCAGCTACGGACAGGGGGAGACCTATAATTCACCCCTCCACTTT. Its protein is CASSYGQGETYNSPLHF.